The 18 T cell receptor beta chains in this list originate from one sample, sequenced in a study of T cell responses to AZD1222 COVID-19 vaccine. Libraries were prepared by immunoSEQ multiplex PCR; TCRdb keeps only in-frame clonotypes and omits some of them. The table shows 95,000 to 100,000 clones, with approximately 84% occurring only once. The material was peripheral blood, obtained on day 0 of AZD1222 vaccination. All receptors derive from an adult in good health.

This chain connects TRBV6-4 to TRBJ1-2; TRBD1 is a possible D gene (5 bases). Germline CDR1 is MRHNA and CDR2 is SNTAGT. Trimming stripped 0 bases from V and 7 bases from J, with 15 bases between. The CDR3 is 15 residues long. CDR3 nucleotides: TGTGCCAGCAGTGACTCGATTGCAGGGTCAGGTGGCTACACCTTC. This codes for CASSDSIAGSGGYTF.

This clone showed up just a few times. The gene calls are TRBV10-2 and TRBJ2-7; TRBD1 agrees at 7 bases. Germline assignment: CDR1 WSHSY and CDR2 SAAADI. This CDR3 has 13 amino acids. V shed 6 bases, J shed 5 bases, and the junction held 7 bases outside the gene matches. This CDR3 is CASSGTARHEQYF. CDR3 DNA sequence: TGCGCCAGCAGCGGGACAGCTCGTCACGAGCAGTACTTC.

V and J are TRBV19 and TRBJ2-3; 10 bases map to TRBD1. V gave up 5 bases and J gave up 5 bases; unmatched junction bases: 10. Germline assignment: CDR1 LNHDA and CDR2 SQIVND (reference sequence). CDR3 size: 16 residues. The CDR3, as DNA: TGTGCCAGTAGTGAAAATCGACAGGGGGCGCGAGATACGCAGTATTTT. Translated: CASSENRQGARDTQYF.

The gene calls are TRBV7-9 and TRBJ1-5, with 12 positions matching TRBD1. The V and J ends lost 4 bases and 1 base, in that order; junction bases with no gene match: 8. Germline V gives CDR1 SEHNR, CDR2 FQNEAQ (reference sequence). CDR3 length equals 18 residues. Here the CDR3 reads CASSSYGTGGDSNQPQHF. The CDR3 DNA is TGTGCCAGCAGCTCGTATGGGACAGGGGGCGACAGCAATCAGCCCCAGCATTTT.

This clone was observed a handful of times. The CDR3 region is CASKRSGRSSYNEQFF. DNA of the CDR3: TGTGCCAGCAAAAGATCGGGGCGGAGCTCCTACAATGAGCAGTTCTTC. The genes are TRBV5-4 and TRBJ2-1; TRBD1 or TRBD2 may be the D gene (5 bases each). V lost 6 bases, J lost 0 bases, and 16 bases lay in between. Germline loops: CDR1 SGHNT, CDR2 YYREEE (reference sequence). The CDR3 spans 16 residues.

The rearrangement joins TRBV2 to TRBJ1-1; weak D call: TRBD1 (5 bases). The CDR3 sequence is 13 residues long. Germline values: CDR1 SNHLY, CDR2 FYNNEI. Trimming cost V 3 bases and J 6 bases, with 11 bases left between them. The CDR3 is CASSDGTWAEAFF. The CDR3 nucleotides read TGTGCCAGCAGTGACGGGACCTGGGCTGAAGCTTTCTTT.

The CDR3 DNA reads TGTGCCAGCAGCTTGCAAGGGGCGGCTGAAAAACTGTTTTTT. Translating gives CASSLQGAAEKLFF. The V gene is TRBV5-4, the J gene TRBJ1-4; D is possibly TRBD1 (5 bases). Germline V gene sequence: CDR1 SGHNT, CDR2 YYREEE (reference sequence). CDR3 length: 14 residues. V lost 1 base and J 7 bases, leaving 11 bases between the germline ends.

V and J are TRBV20-1 and TRBJ2-2, with 9 nucleotides matching TRBD1. The CDR3 contains 17 residues. V was pared by 3 bases and J by 5 bases, with 13 bases of the junction left unmatched. Germline V lookup: CDR1 DFQATT, CDR2 SNEGSKA (reference sequence). CDR3 nucleotide sequence: TGCAGTGCTAGTTCCGGCCCGGGGACAGGGACGACCGGGGAGCTGTTTTTT. Translated: CSASSGPGTGTTGELFF.

This clone was observed a few times. This CDR3 is CSASERVGNQPQHF. CDR3 DNA sequence: TGCAGTGCTAGTGAGAGGGTTGGCAATCAGCCCCAGCATTTT. The J gene is TRBJ1-5, the V gene TRBV20-1; no firm D call. CDR3 length: 14 residues. Per germline, CDR1 DFQATT and CDR2 SNEGSKA (reference sequence). The ends were cut back, 3 bases at V and 2 bases at J, with 11 bases in the middle.

V and J are TRBV5-6 and TRBJ2-7; a weak D match, TRBD2 (5 bases). Germline lookup yields CDR1 SGHDT and CDR2 YYEEEE. Trimming took off 3 bases at V and 0 bases at J, with 10 bases between the two ends. The CDR3 runs to 14 residues. The CDR3 DNA is TGTGCCAGCAGCTCCGGACTGATCTCCTACGAGCAGTACTTC. It is translated as CASSSGLISYEQYF.

The rearrangement links TRBV6-5 to TRBJ1-1; tentatively, D is TRBD1 (5 bases). Germline V lookup: CDR1 MNHEY, CDR2 SVGAGI. Trimming stripped 0 bases from V and 6 bases from J, with 11 bases between. CDR3 length: 14 amino acids. The CDR3: CASSYSRRDPEAFF. CDR3 coding DNA: TGTGCCAGCAGTTACTCCCGCAGGGACCCTGAAGCTTTCTTT.

The chain is built from TRBV7-8 and TRBJ2-5; D is undetermined. The germline V gene encodes CDR1 SGHVS and CDR2 FQNEAQ. The V gene lost 1 base and the J gene lost 1 base, with 10 bases spanning the gap. This CDR3 comprises 15 residues. The CDR3 DNA reads as TGTGCCAGCAGCTTAGGGGCCAAGCTCCAAGAGACCCAGTACTTC. Its translation is CASSLGAKLQETQYF.

The CDR3 here is CASSPGQGQFF. In DNA, the CDR3 is TGTGCCAGCAGCCCTGGACAGGGGCAGTTCTTC. The rearrangement joins TRBV7-3 to TRBJ2-1, with 8 bases aligning to TRBD1. Trimming took 5 bases from V and 12 from J; bases not matched to a gene: 3. The CDR3 is made up of 11 amino acids. CDR1 SGHTA and CDR2 FQGTGA come from the germline V gene.

The chain couples TRBV11-3 to TRBJ1-1, with D tentatively TRBD1 (6 bases). This CDR3 is 15 amino acids long. The germline gives CDR1 SGHNT, CDR2 YENEEA. V dropped 8 bases and J dropped 2 bases, with 18 bases sitting between them. The CDR3 loop is CASSPSPGANTEAFF. DNA for the CDR3: TGTGCCAGCTCTCCATCTCCAGGGGCTAACACTGAAGCTTTCTTT.

V gene TRBV6-1 combines with J gene TRBJ2-2, with D tentatively TRBD2 (5 bases). Looked up from germline, CDR1 is MNHNS and CDR2 is SASEGT. This CDR3 spans 13 amino acids. With 2 bases removed from V and 9 bases from J, the gap between germline ends came to 10 bases. The DNA for the CDR3 is TGTGCCAGCAGTGAATTTGGGGAGAGGGAGCTGTTTTTT. The encoded protein is CASSEFGERELFF.

The chain has TRBV28 and TRBJ1-5; 9 nucleotides match TRBD1. The J segment lost 0 bases and the V segment lost 4 bases, leaving 19 bases of the junction unmatched. Germline V CDR1 and CDR2: MDHEN, SYDVKM. CDR3 length: 21 amino acids. DNA for the CDR3: TGTGCCAGCAGTTCCCTCTTCTCTTGGGGACAGGGAACCTATAGCAATCAGCCCCAGCATTTT. Translation: CASSSLFSWGQGTYSNQPQHF.

This clone showed up many times. The J gene is TRBJ2-5, the V gene TRBV24-1; D possibly matches TRBD1 or TRBD2 (5 bases each). V was trimmed by 9 bases and J by 5 bases, leaving 18 bases between them. Per the germline V gene, CDR1 is KGHDR and CDR2 is SFDVKD. The CDR3 covers 14 residues. In DNA form, the CDR3 reads TGTGCCACCGCAGAGGGGCCAGGACGGGAGACCCAGTACTTC. Protein sequence: CATAEGPGRETQYF.

The V gene is TRBV19, the J gene TRBJ1-5, with D unresolved. V was clipped by 5 bases and J by 2 bases, with 10 bases between them. This CDR3 spans 14 amino acids. The V gene's germline CDR1 is LNHDA and CDR2 SQIVND (reference sequence). CDR3 sequence: CASSVSGGNQPQHF. CDR3 nucleotide sequence: TGTGCCAGTAGTGTTTCGGGCGGCAATCAGCCCCAGCATTTT. Complete variable domain (other parts from reference TRBV19 and TRBJ1-5): DGGITQSPKYLFRKEGQNVTLSCEQNLNHDAMYWYRQDPGQGLRLIYYSQIVNDFQKGDIAEGYSVSREKKESFPLTVTSAQKNPTAFYLCASSVSGGNQPQHFGDGTRLSIL.